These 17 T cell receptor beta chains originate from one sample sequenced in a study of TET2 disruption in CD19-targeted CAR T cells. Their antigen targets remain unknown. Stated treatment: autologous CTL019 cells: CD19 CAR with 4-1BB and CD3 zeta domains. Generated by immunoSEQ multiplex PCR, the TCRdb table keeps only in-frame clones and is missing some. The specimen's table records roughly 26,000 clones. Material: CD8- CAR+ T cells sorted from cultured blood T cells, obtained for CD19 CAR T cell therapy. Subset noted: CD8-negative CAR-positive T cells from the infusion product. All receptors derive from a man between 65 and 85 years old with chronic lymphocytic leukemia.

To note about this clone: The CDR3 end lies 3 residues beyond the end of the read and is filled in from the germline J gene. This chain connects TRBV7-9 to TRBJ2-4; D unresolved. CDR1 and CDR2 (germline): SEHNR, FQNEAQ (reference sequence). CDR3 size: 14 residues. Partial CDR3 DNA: TGTGCCAGCAGCTTAGATACGAGTAACTATGGT. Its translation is CASSLDTSNYG. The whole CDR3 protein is CASSLDTSNYGQYF.

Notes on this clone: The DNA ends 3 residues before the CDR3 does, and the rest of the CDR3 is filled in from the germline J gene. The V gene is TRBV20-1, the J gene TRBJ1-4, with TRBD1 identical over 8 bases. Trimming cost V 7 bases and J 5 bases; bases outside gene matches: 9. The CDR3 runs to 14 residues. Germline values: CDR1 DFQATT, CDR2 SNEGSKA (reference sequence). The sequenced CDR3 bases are TGCAGTGTCCACACAGGGGGGGAGAATGAAAAA. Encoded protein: CSVHTGGENEK. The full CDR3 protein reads CSVHTGGENEKLFF.

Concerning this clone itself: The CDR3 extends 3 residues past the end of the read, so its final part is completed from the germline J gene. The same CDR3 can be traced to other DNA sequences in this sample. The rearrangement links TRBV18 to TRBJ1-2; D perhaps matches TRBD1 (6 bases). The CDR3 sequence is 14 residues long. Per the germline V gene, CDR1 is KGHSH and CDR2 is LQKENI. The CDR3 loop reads CASSPRTVDNDYTF. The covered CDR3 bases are TGTGCCAGCTCACCTAGGACAGTCGACAATGAC.

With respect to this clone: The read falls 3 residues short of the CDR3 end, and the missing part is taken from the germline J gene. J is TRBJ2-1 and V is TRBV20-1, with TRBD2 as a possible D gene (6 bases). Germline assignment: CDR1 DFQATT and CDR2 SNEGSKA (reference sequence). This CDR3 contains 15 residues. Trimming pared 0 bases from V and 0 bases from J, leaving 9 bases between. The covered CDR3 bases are TGCAGTGCTAGAGATGCTAGCGACTCCTACAATGAG. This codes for CSARDASDSYNE. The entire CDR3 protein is CSARDASDSYNEQFF.

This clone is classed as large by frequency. The CDR3 spells CASSENQGSQPQHF. The CDR3 bases that were read are TGTGCCAGCAGTGAAAACCAGGGTAGTCAGCCC. J is TRBJ1-5 and V is TRBV2; tentatively, D is TRBD1 (5 bases). With the read ending 3 residues before the CDR3 end, the germline J gene is used to fill in that end. This CDR3 spans 14 amino acids. V lost 2 bases, J lost 6 bases, and 11 bases lay in between. Looked up from germline, CDR1 is SNHLY and CDR2 is FYNNEI.

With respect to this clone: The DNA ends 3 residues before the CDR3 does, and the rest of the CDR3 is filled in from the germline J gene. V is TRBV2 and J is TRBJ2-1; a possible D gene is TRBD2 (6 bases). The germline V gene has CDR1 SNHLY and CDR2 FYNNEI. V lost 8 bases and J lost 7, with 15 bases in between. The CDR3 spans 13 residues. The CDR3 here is CASGRDLGNEQFF. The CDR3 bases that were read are TGTGCCAGCGGCCGGGACTTGGGGAATGAG.

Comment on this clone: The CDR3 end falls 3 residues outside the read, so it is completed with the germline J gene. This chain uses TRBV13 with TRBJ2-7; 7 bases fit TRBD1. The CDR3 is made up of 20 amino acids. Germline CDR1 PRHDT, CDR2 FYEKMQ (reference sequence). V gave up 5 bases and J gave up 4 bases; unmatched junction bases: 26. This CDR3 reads CASSPKIVRGQAVVGYEQYF. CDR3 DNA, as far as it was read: TGTGCCAGCAGCCCTAAAATAGTAAGAGGACAGGCGGTCGTCGGGTACGAG.

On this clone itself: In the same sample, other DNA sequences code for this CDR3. The CDR3 reads CASSQQPTGSGNTIYF. The sequenced CDR3 bases are TGTGCCAGCTCACAACAACCTACAGGTTCTGGAAACACC. The V and J genes are TRBV18 and TRBJ1-3, with D perhaps matching TRBD1 (5 bases). The read gets to within 3 residues of the CDR3 end, and the germline J gene fills in the rest. The V gene's germline CDR1 is KGHSH and CDR2 LQKENI. This CDR3 spans 16 amino acids. V shed 4 bases and J shed 1 base, with 14 bases lying between them.

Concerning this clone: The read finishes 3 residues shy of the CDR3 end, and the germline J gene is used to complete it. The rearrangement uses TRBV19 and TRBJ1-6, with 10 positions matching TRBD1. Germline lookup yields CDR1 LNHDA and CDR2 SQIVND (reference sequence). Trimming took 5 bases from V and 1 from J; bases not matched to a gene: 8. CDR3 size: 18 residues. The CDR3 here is CASSRTGTGVSYNSPLHF. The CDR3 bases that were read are TGTGCCAGTAGTCGTACCGGGACAGGGGTTTCCTATAATTCACCC.

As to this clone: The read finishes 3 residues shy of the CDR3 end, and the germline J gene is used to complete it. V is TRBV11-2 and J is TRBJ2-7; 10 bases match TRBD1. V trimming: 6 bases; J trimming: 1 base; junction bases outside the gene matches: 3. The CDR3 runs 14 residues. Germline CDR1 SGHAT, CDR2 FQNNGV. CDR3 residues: CASSRDRGSYEQYF. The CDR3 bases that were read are TGTGCCAGCAGTAGGGACAGGGGATCCTACGAG. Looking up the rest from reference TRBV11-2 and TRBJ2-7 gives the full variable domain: EAGVAQSPRYKIIEKRQSVAFWCNPISGHATLYWYQQILGQGPKLLIQFQNNGVVDDSQLPKDRFSAERLKGVDSTLKIQPAKLEDSAVYLCASSRDRGSYEQYFGPGTRLTVT.

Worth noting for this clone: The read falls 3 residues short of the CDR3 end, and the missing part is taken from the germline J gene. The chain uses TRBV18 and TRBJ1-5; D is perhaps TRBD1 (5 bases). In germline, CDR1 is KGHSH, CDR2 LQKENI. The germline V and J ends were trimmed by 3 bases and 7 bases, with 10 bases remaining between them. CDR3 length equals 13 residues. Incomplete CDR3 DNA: TGTGCCAGCTCACCCGAGGGGCGGCAGCCC. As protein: CASSPEGRQP. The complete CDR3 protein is CASSPEGRQPQHF.

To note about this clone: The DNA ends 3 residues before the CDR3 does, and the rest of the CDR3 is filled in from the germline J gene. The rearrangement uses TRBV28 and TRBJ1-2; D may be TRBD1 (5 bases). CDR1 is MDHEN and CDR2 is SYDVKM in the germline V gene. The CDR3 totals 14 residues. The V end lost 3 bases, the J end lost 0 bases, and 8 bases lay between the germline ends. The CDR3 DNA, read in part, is TGTGCCAGCAGTTTGGGGCCAGCTAACTATGGC. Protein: CASSLGPANYG. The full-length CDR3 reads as CASSLGPANYGYTF.

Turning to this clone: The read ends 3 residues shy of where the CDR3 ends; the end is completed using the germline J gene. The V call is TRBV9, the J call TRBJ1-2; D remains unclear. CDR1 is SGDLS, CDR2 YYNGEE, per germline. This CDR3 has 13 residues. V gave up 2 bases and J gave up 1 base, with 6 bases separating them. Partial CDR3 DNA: TGTGCCAGCAGCGTTCAGGATAACTATGGC. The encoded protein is CASSVQDNYG. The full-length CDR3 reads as CASSVQDNYGYTF.

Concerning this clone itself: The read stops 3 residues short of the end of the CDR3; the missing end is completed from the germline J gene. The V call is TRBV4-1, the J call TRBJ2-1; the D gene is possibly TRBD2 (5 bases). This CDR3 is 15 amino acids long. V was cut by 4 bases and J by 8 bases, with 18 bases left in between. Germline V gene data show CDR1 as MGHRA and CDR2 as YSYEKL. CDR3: CASSLLSDFWHEQFF. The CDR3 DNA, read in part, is TGCGCCAGCAGCCTCCTTAGCGACTTTTGGCATGAG.

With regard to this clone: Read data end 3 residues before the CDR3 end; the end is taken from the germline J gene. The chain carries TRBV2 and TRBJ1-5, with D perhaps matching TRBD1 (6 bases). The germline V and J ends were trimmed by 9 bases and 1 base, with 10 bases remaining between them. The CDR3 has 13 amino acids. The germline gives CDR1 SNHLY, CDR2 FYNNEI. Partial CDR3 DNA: TGTGCCAGACCGAGGGGGAGCAATCAGCCC. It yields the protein CARPRGSNQP. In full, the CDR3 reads CARPRGSNQPQHF.

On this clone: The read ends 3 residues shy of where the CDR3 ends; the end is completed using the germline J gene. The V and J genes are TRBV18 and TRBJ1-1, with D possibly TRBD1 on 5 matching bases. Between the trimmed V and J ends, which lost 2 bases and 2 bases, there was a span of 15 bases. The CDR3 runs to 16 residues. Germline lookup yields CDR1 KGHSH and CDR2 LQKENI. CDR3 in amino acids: CASSPFGLQANTEAFF. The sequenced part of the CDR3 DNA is TGTGCCAGCTCACCATTTGGGTTACAGGCCAACACTGAA.

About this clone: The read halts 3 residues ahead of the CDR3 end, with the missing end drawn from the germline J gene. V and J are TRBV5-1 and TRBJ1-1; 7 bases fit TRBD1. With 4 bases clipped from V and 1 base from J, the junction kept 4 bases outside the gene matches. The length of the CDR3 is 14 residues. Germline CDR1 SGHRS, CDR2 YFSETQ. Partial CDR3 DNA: TGCGCCAGCAGCACGGGACAGAGGAACACTGAA. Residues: CASSTGQRNTE. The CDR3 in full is CASSTGQRNTEAFF.